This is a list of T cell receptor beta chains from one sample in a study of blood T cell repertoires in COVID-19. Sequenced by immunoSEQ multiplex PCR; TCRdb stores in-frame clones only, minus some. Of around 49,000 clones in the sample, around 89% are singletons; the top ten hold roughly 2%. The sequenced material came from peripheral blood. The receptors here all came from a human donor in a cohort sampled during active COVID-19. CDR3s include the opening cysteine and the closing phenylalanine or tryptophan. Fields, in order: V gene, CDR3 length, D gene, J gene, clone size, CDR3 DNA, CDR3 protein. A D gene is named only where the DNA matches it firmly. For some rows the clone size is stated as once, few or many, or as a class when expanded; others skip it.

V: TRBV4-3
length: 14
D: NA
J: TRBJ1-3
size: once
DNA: TGCGCCAGCAGCCAGGGGGCGAATGGAAACACCATATATTTT
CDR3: CASSQGANGNTIYF

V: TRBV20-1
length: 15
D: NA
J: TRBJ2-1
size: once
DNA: TGCAGTGCTAGTCGCCATCAGGGGGGAGACAATGAGCAGTTCTTC
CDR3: CSASRHQGGDNEQFF

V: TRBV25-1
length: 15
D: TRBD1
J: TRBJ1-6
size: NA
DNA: TGTGCCAGCAGTGAATCGGGGACAGTCAATTCACCCCTCCACTTT
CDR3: CASSESGTVNSPLHF

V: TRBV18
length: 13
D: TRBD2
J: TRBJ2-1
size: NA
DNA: TGTGCCACCGCGGGGGGAACGCGGAATGAGCAGTTCTTC
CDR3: CATAGGTRNEQFF

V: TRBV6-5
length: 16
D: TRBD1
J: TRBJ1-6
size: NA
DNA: TGTGCCAGCAGTTACTCGACAGGGCACTGGAATTCACCCCTCCACTTT
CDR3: CASSYSTGHWNSPLHF

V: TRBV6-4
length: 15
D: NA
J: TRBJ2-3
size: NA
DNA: TGTGCCAGCAGTGAGGCGGGGGCGGGCACAGATACGCAGTATTTT
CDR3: CASSEAGAGTDTQYF

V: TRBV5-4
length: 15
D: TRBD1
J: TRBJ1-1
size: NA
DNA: TGTGCCAGCAGCCGCTTCGACAGGGGGAACACTGAAGCTTTCTTT
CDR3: CASSRFDRGNTEAFF

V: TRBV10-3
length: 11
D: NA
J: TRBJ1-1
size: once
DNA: TGTGCCATCAGGGGGGCTGATGAAGCTTTCTTT
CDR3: CAIRGADEAFF

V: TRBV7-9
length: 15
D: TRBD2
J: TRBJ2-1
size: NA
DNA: TGTGCCAGCAGCTTAGCGCTAGCGGGAGGGCATGAGCAGTTCTTC
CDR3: CASSLALAGGHEQFF

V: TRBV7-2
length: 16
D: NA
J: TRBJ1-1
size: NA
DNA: TGTGCCAGCAGCTTAGTGGGTCGGAGTACGGGGACTGAAGCTTTCTTT
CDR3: CASSLVGRSTGTEAFF

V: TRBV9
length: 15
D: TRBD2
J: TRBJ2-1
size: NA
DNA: TGTGCCAGCAGCGTACGGGAGGGCTACTACAATGAGCAGTTCTTC
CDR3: CASSVREGYYNEQFF

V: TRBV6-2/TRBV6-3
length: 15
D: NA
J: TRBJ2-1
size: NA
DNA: TGTGCCAGCAGCCAGACTACAAGCTCCTACAATGAGCAGTTCTTC
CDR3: CASSQTTSSYNEQFF

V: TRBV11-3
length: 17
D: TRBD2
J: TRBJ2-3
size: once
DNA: TGTGCCAGCAGCTTAGGGATCGGTAGCGGGGACACAGATACGCAGTATTTT
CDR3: CASSLGIGSGDTDTQYF

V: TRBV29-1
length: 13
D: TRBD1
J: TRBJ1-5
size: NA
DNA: TGCAGCGTTGGCCAGGGGGAGTATCAGCCCCAGCATTTT
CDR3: CSVGQGEYQPQHF

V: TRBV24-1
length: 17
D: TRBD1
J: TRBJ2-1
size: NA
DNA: TGTGCCACCAGTGATTCAGAGGGACAGGGGTATTACAATGAGCAGTTCTTC
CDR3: CATSDSEGQGYYNEQFF

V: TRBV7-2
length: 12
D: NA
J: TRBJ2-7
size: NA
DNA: TGTGCCAGCAGCCGGGGCTCCTACGAGCAGTACTTC
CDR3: CASSRGSYEQYF

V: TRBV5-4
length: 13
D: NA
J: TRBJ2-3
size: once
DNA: TGTGCCAGCAGCTTGACAGGGCCAGATACGCAGTATTTT
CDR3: CASSLTGPDTQYF

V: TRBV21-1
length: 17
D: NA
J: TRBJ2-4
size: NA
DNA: TGTGCCAGCAGCAAAGGGGTGGATAGCGGGGGCTACCTAGTTCAGTACTTC
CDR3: CASSKGVDSGGYLVQYF

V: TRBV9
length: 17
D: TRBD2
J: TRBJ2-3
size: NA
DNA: TGTGCCAGCAGCTCCCCGGGGCGGGAGGACCGCACAGATACGCAGTATTTT
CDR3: CASSSPGREDRTDTQYF

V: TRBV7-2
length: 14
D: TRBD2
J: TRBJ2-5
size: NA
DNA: TGTGCCAGCAGCTTATACAGCGGGGGAGAGACCCAGTACTTC
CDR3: CASSLYSGGETQYF

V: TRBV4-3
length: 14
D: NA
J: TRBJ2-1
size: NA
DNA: TGCGCCAGCAGCCAAGAACTCCAAAGGGGTGAGCAGTTCTTC
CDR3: CASSQELQRGEQFF

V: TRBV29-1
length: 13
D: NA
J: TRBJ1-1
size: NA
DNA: TGCAGCGTTGTTGGGCAGCCGCGCACTGAAGCTTTCTTT
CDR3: CSVVGQPRTEAFF

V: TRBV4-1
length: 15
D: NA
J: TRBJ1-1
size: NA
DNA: TGCGCCAGCAGCCTACAGGGTGGGGGAAACACTGAAGCTTTCTTT
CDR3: CASSLQGGGNTEAFF

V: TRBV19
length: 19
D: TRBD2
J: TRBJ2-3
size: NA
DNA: TGTGCCAGTAGTGGCGCGGGAGCGGGAGGGCACCCAAACACAGATACGCAGTATTTT
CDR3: CASSGAGAGGHPNTDTQYF

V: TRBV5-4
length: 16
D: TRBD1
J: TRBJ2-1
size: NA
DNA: TGTGCCAGCAGCCCCTCCCCACAGGGGTCCTACAATGAGCAGTTCTTC
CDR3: CASSPSPQGSYNEQFF

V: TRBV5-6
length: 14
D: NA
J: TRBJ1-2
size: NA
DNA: TGTGCCAGCAGCCTGGGTACTGAGATTTGGGGCTACACCTTC
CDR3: CASSLGTEIWGYTF

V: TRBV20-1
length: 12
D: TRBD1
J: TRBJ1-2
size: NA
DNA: TGCAGTGCTAGTGAGGGGGCACGGGGCTACACCTTC
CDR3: CSASEGARGYTF

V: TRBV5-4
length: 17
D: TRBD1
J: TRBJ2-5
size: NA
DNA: TGTGCCAGCAGCTTGGGGTTGGTAGGACAGGGACTGGAGACCCAGTACTTC
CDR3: CASSLGLVGQGLETQYF

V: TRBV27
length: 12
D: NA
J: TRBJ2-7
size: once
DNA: TGTGCCAGCAGAGACAGCTCCTACGAGCAGTACTTC
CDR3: CASRDSSYEQYF